The present TCR beta chain was sequenced within a study of T cell repertoires in cytomegalovirus infection (dated by TCRdb to about 2019). Some background on the complete study: Alongside well-studied HLA-B-restricted epitopes, the peptide stimulations were aimed at recently identified HLA-C-restricted CMV epitopes, whose presentation resists viral immunomodulation. Because public TCR beta signatures pointed to carriage of CMV infection together with the matching HLA type, the HLA type of each donor mattered for the analysis.

The sample was run on an Illumina HiSeq 1500. TCRdb passed the public sequencing reads through fastp at Q25 and MiXCR, retaining productive beta sequences. All rows with the same CDR3 protein become a single entry with the most common DNA and genes. Counted in this sample were about 480,000 distinct CDR3 sequences; around 35% of them appeared once. Jointly, the top ten make up 17% of the sample. What the work shows at the level of the full study, not this receptor alone: The ex vivo response was dominated by HLA-C-restricted CMV-specific TCR beta clonotypes, and the single most frequent clonotype in two of eight donors was supplied by these HLA-C-restricted clonotypes. In both this cohort and an independent roughly 350-donor cohort, the cumulative frequency of public TCR beta family members distinguished carriers of CMV infection plus the relevant HLA type.

Reading from cysteine to phenylalanine, the CDR3 counts 13 amino acids. Only the CDR3 region is kept as DNA, spanning 39 bases read in frame from base 1. Reading the germline V gene (reference sequence) gives CDR1 MNHEY and CDR2 SMNVEV. The germline ends are 10 bases apart after V is trimmed by 2 bases and J by 5 bases. Points on this clonotype: This clone's antigen is unknown. Base-call qualities are not available, and no considerably larger clone is one nucleotide away.

This specimen's treatment or condition label, per the study, means: in vitro stimulation with specific CMV peptide epitopes to enrich CMV-specific T cells. This chain joins TRBV27 to TRBJ2-7; a confident D gene designation cannot be given. This receptor was taken from a human donor in good health (CMV status not recorded). Some clones in this sample may be carry-over from other donors' samples. This specimen was cultured PBMCs, taken from culture after CMV antigen stimulation. The CDR3 region reads CASSLGPADEQYF. The DNA sequence is as follows: TGTGCCAGCAGTTTAGGGCCCGCCGACGAGCAGTACTTC.